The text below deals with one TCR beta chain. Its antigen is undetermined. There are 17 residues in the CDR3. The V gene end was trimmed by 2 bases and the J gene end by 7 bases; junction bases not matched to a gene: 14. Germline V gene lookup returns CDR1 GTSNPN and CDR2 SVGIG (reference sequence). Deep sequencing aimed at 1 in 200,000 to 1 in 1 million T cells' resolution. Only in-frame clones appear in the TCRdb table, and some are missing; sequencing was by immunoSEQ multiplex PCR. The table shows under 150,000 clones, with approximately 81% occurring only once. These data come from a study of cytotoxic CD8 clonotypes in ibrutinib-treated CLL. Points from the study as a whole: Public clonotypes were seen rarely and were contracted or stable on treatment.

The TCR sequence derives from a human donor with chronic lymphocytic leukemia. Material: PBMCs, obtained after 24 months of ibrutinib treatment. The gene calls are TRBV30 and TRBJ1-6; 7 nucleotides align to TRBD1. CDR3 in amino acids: CAWSTSLPGTANSPLHF. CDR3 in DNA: TGTGCCTGGAGTACTTCATTGCCCGGGACAGCGAATTCACCCCTCCACTTT. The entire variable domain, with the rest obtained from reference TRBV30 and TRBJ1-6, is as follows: SQTIHQWPATLVQPVGSPLSLECTVEGTSNPNLYWYRQAAGRGLQLLFYSVGIGQISSEVPQNLSASRPQDRQFILSSKKLLLSDSGFYLCAWSTSLPGTANSPLHFGNGTRLTVT.